The rows below give T cell receptor beta chains drawn from one sample of a study of T-cell reconstitution after alpha-beta-depleted transplantation in children. MiXCR was run by TCRdb on the PCR reads, yielding one entry per CDR3 protein. The table lists roughly 500,000 distinct CDR3 sequences, about 16% of them singletons. The sequencing used PBMCs from the stem cell graft donor, collected from the stem cell graft. The receptors shown here come from a human donor who donated a stem cell graft to a child with acute lymphoblastic leukemia. CDR3s include the opening cysteine and the closing phenylalanine or tryptophan. The D gene is left open where the match is weak. The listing skips clone size in some rows; elsewhere it reads once, few, many or a size class.

CDR3: CSVEPFSAGVGGDTQYF
DNA: TGCAGCGTTGAACCCTTTAGCGCGGGAGTAGGAGGAGATACGCAGTATTTT
D: TRBD2
J: TRBJ2-3
V: TRBV29-1
size: -

CDR3: CASSQPSQGIGRERYF
DNA: TGTGCCAGCAGCCAACCGAGCCAGGGGATCGGGAGAGAGCGGTACTTC
D: -
J: TRBJ2-7
V: TRBV14
size: few

CDR3: CASSLNPETQYF
DNA: TGCGCCAGCAGCTTGAATCCGGAGACCCAGTACTTC
D: -
J: TRBJ2-5
V: TRBV5-1
size: few

CDR3: CASSIEPTEAFF
DNA: TGTGCCAGTAGTATAGAACCCACTGAAGCTTTCTTT
D: -
J: TRBJ1-1
V: TRBV19
size: -

CDR3: CSATTDSHEQFF
DNA: TGCAGTGCTACAACGGACTCGCATGAGCAGTTCTTC
D: -
J: TRBJ2-1
V: TRBV20-1
size: few

CDR3: CASSLSGGSGYTF
DNA: TGCGCCAGCAGCTTGTCAGGCGGAAGTGGCTACACCTTC
D: -
J: TRBJ1-2
V: TRBV5-1
size: -

CDR3: CASSLVGGGELFF
DNA: TGTGCCAGCAGCTTAGTAGGGGGCGGGGAGCTGTTTTTT
D: -
J: TRBJ2-2
V: TRBV7-2
size: few

CDR3: CASSSGGGMYGYTF
DNA: TGTGCCAGCAGCTCTGGGGGGGGGATGTATGGCTACACCTTC
D: -
J: TRBJ1-2
V: TRBV7-2
size: few

CDR3: CSARTPPRGAMDTQYF
DNA: TGCAGTGCTAGAACCCCCCCGCGGGGAGCCATGGATACGCAGTATTTT
D: -
J: TRBJ2-3
V: TRBV20-1
size: -

CDR3: CASAVTSGRTSEQFF
DNA: TGTGCCAGCGCCGTGACTAGCGGGAGAACGAGTGAGCAGTTCTTC
D: TRBD2
J: TRBJ2-1
V: TRBV2
size: -

CDR3: CASSVSYNEQFF
DNA: TGTGCCAGCAGCGTCTCCTACAATGAGCAGTTCTTC
D: -
J: TRBJ2-1
V: TRBV9
size: many

CDR3: CASSLGLAGGHTYEQYF
DNA: TGCGCCAGCAGTCTCGGACTAGCGGGAGGCCACACCTACGAGCAGTACTTC
D: TRBD2
J: TRBJ2-7
V: TRBV5-1
size: -

CDR3: CASSQDRGGEGTEAFF
DNA: TGTGCCAGCAGCCAAGATCGTGGCGGAGAAGGAACTGAAGCTTTCTTT
D: -
J: TRBJ1-1
V: TRBV14
size: -

CDR3: CASRQTSGTTTGANVLTF
DNA: TGTGCCAGCAGGCAGACTAGCGGGACAACAACTGGGGCCAACGTCCTGACTTTC
D: TRBD2
J: TRBJ2-6
V: TRBV11-1
size: -

CDR3: CASSQGGWLAEAFF
DNA: TGCGCCAGCAGCCAAGGCGGATGGCTGGCGGAAGCTTTCTTT
D: -
J: TRBJ1-1
V: TRBV4-1
size: few

CDR3: CASSLRGQGAQETQYF
DNA: TGTGCCAGCAGCTTACGGGGTCAGGGGGCCCAAGAGACCCAGTACTTC
D: TRBD1
J: TRBJ2-5
V: TRBV5-6
size: -

CDR3: CSARRRSSTDTQYF
DNA: TGCAGTGCTAGACGACGGTCTAGCACAGATACGCAGTATTTT
D: -
J: TRBJ2-3
V: TRBV20-1
size: -

CDR3: CADRSRQGSTEAFF
DNA: TGTGCCGACAGATCCCGACAGGGGAGCACTGAAGCTTTCTTT
D: TRBD1
J: TRBJ1-1
V: TRBV7-8
size: -

CDR3: CSAKGVSYSYNEQFF
DNA: TGCAGTGCAAAGGGGGTTTCTTACTCCTACAATGAGCAGTTCTTC
D: -
J: TRBJ2-1
V: TRBV20-1
size: few

CDR3: CASSLGVGALTEAFF
DNA: TGTGCCAGCAGCTTAGGGGTAGGAGCACTCACTGAAGCTTTCTTT
D: -
J: TRBJ1-1
V: TRBV7-9
size: few

CDR3: CAAQGYSNQPQHF
DNA: TGCGCCGCACAGGGTTATAGCAATCAGCCCCAGCATTTT
D: -
J: TRBJ1-5
V: TRBV10-2
size: few

CDR3: CASSPGRGQGEAFF
DNA: TGTGCCAGCAGCCCCGGACGGGGGCAAGGTGAAGCTTTCTTT
D: -
J: TRBJ1-1
V: TRBV6-4
size: few

CDR3: CSVGTGAFYGYTF
DNA: TGCAGCGTTGGGACAGGGGCCTTCTATGGCTACACCTTC
D: TRBD1
J: TRBJ1-2
V: TRBV29-1
size: few

CDR3: CACSQDLASGTYNEQFF
DNA: TGTGCCTGCAGCCAAGATCTGGCTAGCGGGACCTACAATGAGCAGTTCTTC
D: TRBD2
J: TRBJ2-1
V: TRBV3-1
size: -

CDR3: CASSYSAYGSQGNEQFF
DNA: TGTGCCAGCAGTTACTCCGCTTACGGGAGTCAGGGGAATGAGCAGTTCTTC
D: -
J: TRBJ2-1
V: TRBV6-5
size: -

CDR3: CSADPEETYNEQFF
DNA: TGCAGTGCCGATCCCGAGGAAACCTACAATGAGCAGTTCTTC
D: -
J: TRBJ2-1
V: TRBV20-1
size: many

CDR3: CASSIGVGATEAFF
DNA: TGTGCCAGTAGTATAGGCGTCGGAGCCACTGAAGCTTTCTTT
D: -
J: TRBJ1-1
V: TRBV19
size: few

CDR3: CASSSGTGGGANVLTF
DNA: TGTGCCAGCAGCTCCGGGACAGGAGGTGGGGCCAACGTCCTGACTTTC
D: TRBD1
J: TRBJ2-6
V: TRBV5-6
size: -

CDR3: CASSPAGQGSQYF
DNA: TGTGCCAGCTCACCGGCCGGACAGGGGTCCCAGTACTTC
D: TRBD1
J: TRBJ2-5
V: TRBV18
size: few

CDR3: CSALLAGLGISTDTQYF
DNA: TGCAGTGCTCTACTAGCGGGACTTGGGATTAGCACAGATACGCAGTATTTT
D: TRBD2
J: TRBJ2-3
V: TRBV20-1
size: -

CDR3: CSARDIELGLYEQYF
DNA: TGCAGTGCTAGAGATATAGAGTTGGGGCTCTACGAGCAGTACTTC
D: -
J: TRBJ2-7
V: TRBV20-1
size: -

CDR3: CASSGSDATNEKLFF
DNA: TGCGCCAGCAGTGGATCGGATGCAACTAATGAAAAACTGTTTTTT
D: -
J: TRBJ1-4
V: TRBV10-1
size: -

CDR3: CASSLQASGGRGKNEQFF
DNA: TGTGCCAGCAGCTTACAGGCCTCTGGCGGGAGAGGGAAGAATGAGCAGTTCTTC
D: TRBD2
J: TRBJ2-1
V: TRBV7-8
size: -

CDR3: CASSLGGGNEQFF
DNA: TGTGCCAGCAGCTTAGGGGGAGGCAATGAGCAGTTCTTC
D: -
J: TRBJ2-1
V: TRBV7-3
size: many

CDR3: CASSVGWGKIGYEQYF
DNA: TGTGCCAGCAGTGTAGGATGGGGGAAAATCGGGTACGAGCAGTACTTC
D: -
J: TRBJ2-7
V: TRBV27
size: few

CDR3: CASSLDSQGKQYF
DNA: TGCGCCAGCAGCTTGGATTCACAGGGGAAGCAGTACTTC
D: TRBD1
J: TRBJ2-7
V: TRBV5-1
size: few

CDR3: CASSSAGVVTGELFF
DNA: TGTGCCAGCAGCTCAGCAGGGGTAGTTACCGGGGAGCTGTTTTTT
D: -
J: TRBJ2-2
V: TRBV7-3
size: -

CDR3: CSVEGGPNSYNEQFF
DNA: TGCAGCGTTGAAGGGGGCCCAAACTCCTACAATGAGCAGTTCTTC
D: -
J: TRBJ2-1
V: TRBV29-1
size: -

CDR3: CASSSATTNEKLFF
DNA: TGCGCCAGCAGCTCGGCTACAACTAATGAAAAACTGTTTTTT
D: -
J: TRBJ1-4
V: TRBV5-1
size: -

CDR3: CASSPGVTLDEQFF
DNA: TGTGCCAGCTCTCCGGGGGTAACCCTCGATGAGCAGTTCTTC
D: -
J: TRBJ2-1
V: TRBV18
size: -

CDR3: CASSPWRGSLYEQYF
DNA: TGCGCCAGCAGTCCTTGGCGGGGGAGCCTCTACGAGCAGTACTTC
D: TRBD2
J: TRBJ2-7
V: TRBV5-1
size: -

CDR3: CSARDLDPEKLFF
DNA: TGCAGTGCTAGAGATCTAGACCCCGAAAAACTGTTTTTT
D: -
J: TRBJ1-4
V: TRBV20-1
size: -

CDR3: CASSVSWQNTEAFF
DNA: TGTGCCAGCAGTGTGAGTTGGCAGAACACTGAAGCTTTCTTT
D: -
J: TRBJ1-1
V: TRBV25-1
size: many